The T cell receptor (beta chain) described here comes from a study of T cells after yellow fever vaccination. Study-level information: Fractions with few cells were prepared using SMART-Seq v4 Ultra Low Input.

Germline V lookup: CDR1 DFQATT, CDR2 SNEGSKA (reference sequence). The trim removed 3 bases at V and 5 bases at J, leaving 11 bases unmatched. The CDR3 sequence is 15 residues long. Study findings and constraints: Compared with primary, the secondary response was weaker and peaked at day 5, not 15. It was a small share of clonotypes that appeared in both CD4 and CD8 compartments.

From the 5' RACE reads, TCRdb called clonotypes with MiXCR, one entry per CDR3 protein. Of 200,000 or so distinct CDR3 sequences listed, 6% to 8% are singletons. The table lists this clonotype with many counts. No antigen is known for it. This chain links TRBV20-1 with TRBJ2-3; TRBD2 matches 7 bases. The sequence was obtained from a man aged 25 to 40 who received the YFV17D yellow fever vaccine. This sample comprised CD4+ T cells sorted from PBMCs, obtained on the day of the yellow fever booster vaccination. Here the CDR3 reads CSASSGGRVRDTQYF. The CDR3, as DNA: TGCAGTGCTAGTTCCGGCGGGAGAGTACGAGATACGCAGTATTTT.